This T cell receptor (beta chain) was observed in a study of T cell responses to AZD1222 COVID-19 vaccine. V dropped 7 bases and J dropped 9 bases, with 12 bases sitting between them. Per germline, CDR1 LNHDA and CDR2 SQIVND (reference sequence). CDR3 length: 11 residues. The assay was immunoSEQ multiplex PCR, and TCRdb's table has in-frame clones only and misses some. The sample lists some 110,000 clones, 88% seen once, with less than 4% in the top ten. This receptor was obtained from an adult who received the AZD1222 COVID-19 vaccine. The sample here was peripheral blood, taken 28 days after the second AZD1222 dose. V gene TRBV19 combines with J gene TRBJ1-1; D call uncertain. CDR3 region: CASKRGLQAFF. DNA of the CDR3: TGTGCCAGTAAGAGAGGACTCCAAGCTTTCTTT.